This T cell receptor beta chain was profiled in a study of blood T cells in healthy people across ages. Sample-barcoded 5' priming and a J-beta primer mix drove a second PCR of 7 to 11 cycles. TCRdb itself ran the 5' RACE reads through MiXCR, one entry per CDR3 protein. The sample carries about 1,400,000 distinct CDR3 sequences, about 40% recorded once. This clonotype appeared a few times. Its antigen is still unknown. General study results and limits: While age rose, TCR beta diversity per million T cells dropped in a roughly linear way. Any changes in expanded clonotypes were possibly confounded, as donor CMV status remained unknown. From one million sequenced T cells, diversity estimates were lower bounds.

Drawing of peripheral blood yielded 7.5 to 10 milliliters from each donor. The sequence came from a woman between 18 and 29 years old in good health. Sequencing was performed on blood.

The CDR3 loop reads CASSNGLAGDEQFF. DNA of the CDR3: TGTGCCAGCAGTAACGGACTAGCGGGCGATGAGCAGTTCTTC. The rearrangement links TRBV28 to TRBJ2-1, with 11 bases aligning to TRBD2. With 5 bases clipped from V and 8 bases from J, the junction kept 5 bases outside the gene matches. Germline CDR1 reads MDHEN; CDR2 reads SYDVKM. The CDR3 is 14 amino acids.